The clone carrying this T cell receptor beta chain was seen ten or more times. Trimming removed 0 bases at V and 6 bases at J, with 10 bases between. Germline CDR1 SNHLY, CDR2 FYNNEI. The CDR3 is 14 residues long. The sample belongs to a study of early T cells in non-severe SARS-CoV-2 infection. TCRdb recomputed calls from the 5' RACE reads with MiXCR, one row per CDR3 protein. The sample records about 52,000 distinct CDR3 sequences, 8% being singletons. The TCR comes from an adult who was a healthcare worker with PCR-confirmed SARS-CoV-2 infection or an uninfected control (not recorded which). This rearrangement joins TRBV2 to TRBJ2-3; D is undetermined. The specimen sequenced was whole blood. The CDR3 sequence is CASSEARRRDTQYF. For the CDR3, the DNA is TGTGCCAGCAGTGAAGCGCGCAGAAGGGATACGCAGTATTTT.